Presented here are 12 T cell receptor beta chains from one specimen sequenced in a study of technical replicates of blood from a few donors. The method was immunoSEQ multiplex PCR; TCRdb's version includes in-frame clones alone and lacks a portion of them. The table has about 59,000 clones, 90% to 95% seen once. Sequencing was performed on PBMCs. Receptors were obtained from a human donor in good health. Some clones in this sample may be carry-over from other donors' samples.

V is TRBV6-5 and J is TRBJ2-7; TRBD2 is a possible D gene (6 bases). The germline V gene encodes CDR1 MNHEY and CDR2 SVGAGI. Between the trimmed V and J ends, which lost 4 bases and 5 bases, there was a span of 12 bases. The CDR3 is 13 residues long. This CDR3 reads CASSWGGNDEQYF. Written as DNA, the CDR3 is TGTGCCAGCAGTTGGGGCGGGAACGACGAGCAGTACTTC.

The chain joins TRBV6-1 to TRBJ2-2; D unresolved. V was shortened by 2 bases and J by 6 bases, with 7 bases between the two germline ends. The CDR3 covers 13 residues. Germline V lookup: CDR1 MNHNS, CDR2 SASEGT. CDR3: CASSETRPGELFF. CDR3 bases: TGTGCCAGCAGTGAAACGAGGCCCGGGGAGCTGTTTTTT.

This clone was detected only a few times. The DNA of the CDR3 is TGTGCCAGCAGCCAAGTGGGTGGGACTACCTACAATGAGCAGTTCTTC. It translates to CASSQVGGTTYNEQFF. The genes are TRBV4-2 and TRBJ2-1; TRBD2 aligns across 7 bases. Germline CDR1 reads LGHNA; CDR2 reads YNFKEQ. V was pared by 1 base and J by 2 bases, with 5 bases of the junction left unmatched. This CDR3 has 16 residues.

V is TRBV7-3 and J is TRBJ2-3; tentative D call: TRBD1 (6 bases). This CDR3 has 15 residues. Germline assignment: CDR1 SGHTA and CDR2 FQGTGA. V lost 3 bases to trimming and J lost 6 bases, with 16 bases between them. The CDR3 nucleotides are TGTGCCAGCAGCTTCCCTCCGCAGGGGCAGGATACGCAGTATTTT. Protein: CASSFPPQGQDTQYF. Filled out from reference TRBV7-3 and TRBJ2-3, the complete variable domain reads GAGVSQTPSNKVTEKGKYVELRCDPISGHTALYWYRQSLGQGPEFLIYFQGTGAADDSGLPNDRFFAVRPEGSVSTLKIQRTERGDSAVYLCASSFPPQGQDTQYFGPGTRLTVL.

This chain links TRBV5-1 with TRBJ2-7; 8 bases match TRBD2. V trimming: 0 bases; J trimming: 0 bases; junction bases outside the gene matches: 8. Germline V gene lookup returns CDR1 SGHRS and CDR2 YFSETQ. The length of the CDR3 is 17 residues. The CDR3 nucleotides read TGCGCCAGCAGCTTGGAGCCTAGCGGGTCAAGCTCCTACGAGCAGTACTTC. It specifies CASSLEPSGSSSYEQYF.

The chain carries TRBV10-3 and TRBJ2-7; TRBD1 aligns across 7 bases. The germline CDR1 and CDR2 sequences are ENHRY and SYGVKD. V was clipped by 4 bases and J by 2 bases; unmatched bases: 5. This CDR3 contains 14 residues. CDR3 residues: CAISASGTAYEQYF. The CDR3 DNA sequence: TGTGCCATCAGTGCCTCCGGGACAGCCTACGAGCAGTACTTC.

The rearrangement links TRBV18 to TRBJ2-1, with no clear D. CDR3 size: 12 residues. Trimming left V 2 bases short and J 8 bases short, with 7 bases between. CDR1 KGHSH and CDR2 LQKENI come from the germline V gene. CDR3 sequence (DNA): TGTGCCAGCTCACCAAGTTCGGATGAGCAGTTCTTC. Translating gives CASSPSSDEQFF. Based on the CDR3 plus reference TRBV18 and TRBJ2-1, the full variable domain is NAGVMQNPRHLVRRRGQEARLRCSPMKGHSHVYWYRQLPEEGLKFMVYLQKENIIDESGMPKERFSAEFPKEGPSILRIQQVVRGDSAAYFCASSPSSDEQFFGPGTRLTVL.

Written as DNA, the CDR3 is TGTGCCAGCAGCCAAGACAGGGCTGGTAAAGATACGCAGTATTTT. Translated: CASSQDRAGKDTQYF. This chain connects TRBV7-9 to TRBJ2-3, with 7 bases aligning to TRBD1. Looked up from germline, CDR1 is SEHNR and CDR2 is FQNEAQ (reference sequence). This CDR3 comprises 15 residues. The V segment lost 5 bases and the J segment 5 bases; nucleotides outside the gene matches: 10.

This rearrangement joins TRBV7-9 to TRBJ2-1, with TRBD2 matching over 8 bases. Germline V CDR1 and CDR2: SEHNR, FQNEAQ (reference sequence). After removal of 4 bases from V and 8 bases from J, the junction contained 10 bases not matched to a gene. The CDR3 totals 15 residues. CDR3 amino acids: CASSSGGGGRDEQFF. The CDR3 DNA reads as TGTGCCAGCAGCTCCGGTGGCGGGGGGCGGGATGAGCAGTTCTTC.

J is TRBJ2-2 and V is TRBV5-5; no reliable D call. CDR3 size: 14 residues. V shed 0 bases and J shed 7 bases, with 10 bases lying between them. Germline CDR1 reads SGHKS; CDR2 reads YYEKEE (reference sequence). CDR3 protein: CASSLGGRSGELFF. CDR3 nucleotides: TGTGCCAGCAGCTTGGGAGGTAGGAGCGGGGAGCTGTTTTTT.

The V call is TRBV2, the J call TRBJ2-7, with D maybe TRBD2 (6 bases). Trimming removed 3 bases from V and 1 base from J, with 13 bases in between. The germline V gene has CDR1 SNHLY and CDR2 FYNNEI. The CDR3 length is 15 residues. The CDR3 DNA reads TGTGCCAGCAGTGATTTTGTGGCGGGGTCCTACGAGCAGTACTTC. Translating gives CASSDFVAGSYEQYF.

In this sample, this clone turned up once. The gene calls are TRBV6-6 and TRBJ2-2, with 9 bases lining up with TRBD2. Germline assignment: CDR1 MNHNY and CDR2 SVGAGI (reference sequence). The CDR3 runs 15 residues. J was trimmed by 9 bases and V by 2 bases; bases with no gene match: 7. The CDR3 DNA is TGTGCCAGCAGTTACATCGGGACTAGCAGCTGGGAGCTGTTTTTT. Encoded protein: CASSYIGTSSWELFF.